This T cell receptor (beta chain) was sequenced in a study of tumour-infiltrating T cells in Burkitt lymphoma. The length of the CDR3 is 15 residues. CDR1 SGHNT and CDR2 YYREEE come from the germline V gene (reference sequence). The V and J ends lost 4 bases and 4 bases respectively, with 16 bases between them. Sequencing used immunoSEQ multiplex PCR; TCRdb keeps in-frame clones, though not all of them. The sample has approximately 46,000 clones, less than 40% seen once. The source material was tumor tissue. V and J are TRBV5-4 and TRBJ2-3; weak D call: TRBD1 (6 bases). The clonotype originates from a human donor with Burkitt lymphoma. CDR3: CASSQGSLAADTQYF. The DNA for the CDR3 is TGTGCCAGCAGCCAGGGGTCCCTGGCTGCAGATACGCAGTATTTT. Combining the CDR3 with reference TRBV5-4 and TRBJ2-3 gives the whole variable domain ETGVTQSPTHLIKTRGQQVTLRCSSQSGHNTVSWYQQALGQGPQFIFQYYREEENGRGNFPPRFSGLQFPNYSSELNVNALELDDSALYLCASSQGSLAADTQYFGPGTRLTVL.